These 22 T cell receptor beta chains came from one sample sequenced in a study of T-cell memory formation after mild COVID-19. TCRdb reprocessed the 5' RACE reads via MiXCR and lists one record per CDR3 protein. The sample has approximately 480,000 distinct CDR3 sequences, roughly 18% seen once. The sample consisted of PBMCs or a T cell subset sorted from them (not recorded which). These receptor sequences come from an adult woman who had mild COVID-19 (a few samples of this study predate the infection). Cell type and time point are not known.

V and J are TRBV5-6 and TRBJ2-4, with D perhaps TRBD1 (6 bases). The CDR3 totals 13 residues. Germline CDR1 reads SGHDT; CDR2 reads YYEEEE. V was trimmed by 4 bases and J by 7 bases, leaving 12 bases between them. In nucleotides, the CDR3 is TGTGCCAGCAGCCCGGGGACACCTAACATTCAGTACTTC. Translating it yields CASSPGTPNIQYF.

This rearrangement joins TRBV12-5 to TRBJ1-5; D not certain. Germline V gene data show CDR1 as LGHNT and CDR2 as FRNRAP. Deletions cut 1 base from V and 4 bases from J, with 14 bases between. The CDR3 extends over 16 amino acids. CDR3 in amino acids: CASGLGLTPGNQPQHF. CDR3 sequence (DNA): TGTGCTAGTGGTTTGGGTTTGACACCGGGTAATCAGCCCCAGCATTTT.

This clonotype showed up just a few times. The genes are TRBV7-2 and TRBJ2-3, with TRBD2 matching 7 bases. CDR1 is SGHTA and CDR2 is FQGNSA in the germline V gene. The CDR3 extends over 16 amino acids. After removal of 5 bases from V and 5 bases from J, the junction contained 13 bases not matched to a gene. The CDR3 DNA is TGTGCCAGCAGCCGCCGGAGCGGGGACTCACGAGATACGCAGTATTTT. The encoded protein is CASSRRSGDSRDTQYF. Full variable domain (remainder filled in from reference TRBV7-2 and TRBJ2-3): GAGVSQSPSNKVTEKGKDVELRCDPISGHTALYWYRQSLGQGLEFLIYFQGNSAPDKSGLPSDRFSAERTGGSVSTLTIQRTQQEDSAVYLCASSRRSGDSRDTQYFGPGTRLTVL.

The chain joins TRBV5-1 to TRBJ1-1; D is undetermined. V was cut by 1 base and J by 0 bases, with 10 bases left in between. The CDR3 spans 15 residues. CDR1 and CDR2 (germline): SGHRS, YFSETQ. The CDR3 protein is CASSLSGKMNTEAFF. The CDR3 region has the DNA TGCGCCAGCAGCTTGTCTGGCAAGATGAACACTGAAGCTTTCTTT.

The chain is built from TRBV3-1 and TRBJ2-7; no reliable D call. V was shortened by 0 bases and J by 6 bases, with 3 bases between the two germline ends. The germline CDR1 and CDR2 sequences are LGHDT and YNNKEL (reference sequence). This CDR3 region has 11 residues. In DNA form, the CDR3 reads TGTGCCAGCAGCCAAGATCGCGAGCAGTACTTC. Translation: CASSQDREQYF.

The CDR3 bases are TGTGCCAGCAGTTTTAGGACCCTAGCCAAAAACATTCAGTACTTC. Encoded protein: CASSFRTLAKNIQYF. The V call is TRBV28, the J call TRBJ2-4; unclear D gene. Trimming cost V 3 bases and J 0 bases, with 9 bases left between them. The germline CDR1 and CDR2 sequences are MDHEN and SYDVKM. The CDR3 totals 15 residues.

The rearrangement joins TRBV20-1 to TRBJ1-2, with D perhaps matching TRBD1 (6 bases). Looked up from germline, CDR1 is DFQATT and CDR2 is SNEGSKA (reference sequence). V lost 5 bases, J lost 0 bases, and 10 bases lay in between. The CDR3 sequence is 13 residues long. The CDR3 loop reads CSAGRGSNYGYTF. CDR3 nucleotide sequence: TGCAGTGCTGGCAGGGGTTCTAACTATGGCTACACCTTC.

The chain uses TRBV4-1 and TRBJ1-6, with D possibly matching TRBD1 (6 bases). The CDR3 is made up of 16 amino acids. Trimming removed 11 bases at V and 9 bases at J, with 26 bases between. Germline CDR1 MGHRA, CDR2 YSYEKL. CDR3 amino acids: CASNLGPAGGPSPLHF. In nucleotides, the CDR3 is TGCGCCTCCAATCTGGGGCCGGCGGGGGGGCCTTCACCCCTCCACTTT.

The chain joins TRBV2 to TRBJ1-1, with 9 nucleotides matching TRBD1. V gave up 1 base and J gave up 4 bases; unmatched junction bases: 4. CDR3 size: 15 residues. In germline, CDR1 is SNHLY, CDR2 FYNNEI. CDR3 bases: TGTGCCAGCAGTGAAGAACAGGGGGCGGCCACTGAAGCTTTCTTT. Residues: CASSEEQGAATEAFF.

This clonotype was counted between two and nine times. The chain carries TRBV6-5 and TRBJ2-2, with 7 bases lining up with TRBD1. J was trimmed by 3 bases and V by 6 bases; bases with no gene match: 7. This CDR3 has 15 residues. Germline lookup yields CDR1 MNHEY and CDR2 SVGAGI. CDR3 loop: CASSFDRADTGELFF. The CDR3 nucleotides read TGTGCCAGCAGCTTCGACAGGGCCGACACCGGGGAGCTGTTTTTT.

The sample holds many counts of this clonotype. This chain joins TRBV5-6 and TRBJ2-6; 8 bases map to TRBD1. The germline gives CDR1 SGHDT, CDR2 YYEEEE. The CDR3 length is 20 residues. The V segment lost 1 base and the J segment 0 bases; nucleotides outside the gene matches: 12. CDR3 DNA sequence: TGTGCCAGCAGCTTGAGGCGTCCGGGACAGGTGAGCTCTGGGGCCAACGTCCTGACTTTC. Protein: CASSLRRPGQVSSGANVLTF.

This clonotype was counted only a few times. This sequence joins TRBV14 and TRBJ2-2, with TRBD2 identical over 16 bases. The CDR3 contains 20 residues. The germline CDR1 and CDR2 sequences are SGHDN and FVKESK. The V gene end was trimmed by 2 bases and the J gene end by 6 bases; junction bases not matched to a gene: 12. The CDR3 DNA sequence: TGTGCCAGCAGCCAACGTCCCGGGACTAGCGGGAGGGCCTTCGCCGGGGAGCTGTTTTTT. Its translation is CASSQRPGTSGRAFAGELFF.

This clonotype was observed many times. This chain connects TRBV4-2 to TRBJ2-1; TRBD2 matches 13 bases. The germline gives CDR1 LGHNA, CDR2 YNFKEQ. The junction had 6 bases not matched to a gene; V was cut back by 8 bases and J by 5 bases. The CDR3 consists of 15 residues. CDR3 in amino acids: CASSSGTSGNNEQFF. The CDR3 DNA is TGTGCCAGCTCCAGTGGGACTAGCGGGAACAATGAGCAGTTCTTC.

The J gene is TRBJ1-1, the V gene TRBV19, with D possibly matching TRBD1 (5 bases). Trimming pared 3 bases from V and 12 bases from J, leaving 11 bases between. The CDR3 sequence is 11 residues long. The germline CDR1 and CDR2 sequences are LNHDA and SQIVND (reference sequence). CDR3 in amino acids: CASSIMGRTFF. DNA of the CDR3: TGTGCCAGTAGTATTATGGGGCGTACTTTCTTT.

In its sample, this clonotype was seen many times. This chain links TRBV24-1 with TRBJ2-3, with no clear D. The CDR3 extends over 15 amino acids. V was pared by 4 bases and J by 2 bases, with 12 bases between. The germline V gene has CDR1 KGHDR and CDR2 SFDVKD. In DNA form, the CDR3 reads TGTGCCACCAGTGACCATCCCCCCACCACAGATACGCAGTATTTT. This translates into CATSDHPPTTDTQYF.

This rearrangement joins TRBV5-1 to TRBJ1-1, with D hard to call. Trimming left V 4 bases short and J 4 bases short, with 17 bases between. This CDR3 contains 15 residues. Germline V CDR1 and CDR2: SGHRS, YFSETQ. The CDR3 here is CASSAQGRSGTEAFF. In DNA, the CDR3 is TGCGCCAGCAGCGCCCAAGGGAGGTCGGGCACTGAAGCTTTCTTT.

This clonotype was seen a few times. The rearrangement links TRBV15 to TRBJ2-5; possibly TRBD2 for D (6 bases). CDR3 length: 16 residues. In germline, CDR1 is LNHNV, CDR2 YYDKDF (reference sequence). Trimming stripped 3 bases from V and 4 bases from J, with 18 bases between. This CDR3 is CATSSGRGDKGETQYF. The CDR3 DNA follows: TGTGCCACCAGCAGCGGACGCGGGGATAAAGGAGAGACCCAGTACTTC.

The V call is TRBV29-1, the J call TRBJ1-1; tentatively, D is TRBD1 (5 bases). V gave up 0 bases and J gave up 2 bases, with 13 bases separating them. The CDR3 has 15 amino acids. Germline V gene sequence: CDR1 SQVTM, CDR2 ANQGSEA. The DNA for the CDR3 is TGCAGCGTTGAAGATCACCGGACACCAAACACTGAAGCTTTCTTT. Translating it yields CSVEDHRTPNTEAFF. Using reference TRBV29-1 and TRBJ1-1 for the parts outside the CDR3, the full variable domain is SAVISQKPSRDICQRGTSLTIQCQVDSQVTMMFWYRQQPGQSLTLIATANQGSEATYESGFVIDKFPISRPNLTFSTLTVSNMSPEDSSIYLCSVEDHRTPNTEAFFGQGTRLTVV.

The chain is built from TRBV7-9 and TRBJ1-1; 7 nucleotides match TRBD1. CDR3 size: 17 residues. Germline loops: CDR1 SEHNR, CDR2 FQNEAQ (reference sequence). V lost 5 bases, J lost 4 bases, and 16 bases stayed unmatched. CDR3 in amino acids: CASSQTGTANMVTEAFF. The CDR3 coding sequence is TGTGCCAGCAGCCAAACGGGGACAGCGAATATGGTCACTGAAGCTTTCTTT. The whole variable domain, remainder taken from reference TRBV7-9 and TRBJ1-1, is DTGVSQNPRHKITKRGQNVTFRCDPISEHNRLYWYRQTLGQGPEFLTYFQNEAQLEKSRLLSDRFSAERPKGSFSTLEIQRTEQGDSAMYLCASSQTGTANMVTEAFFGQGTRLTVV.

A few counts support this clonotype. Written as DNA, the CDR3 is TGTGCCAGCAGCAAAGGGGTAGGGGCAAGCAATCAGCCCCAGCATTTT. Amino acids: CASSKGVGASNQPQHF. V and J are TRBV21-1 and TRBJ1-5; the D segment call TRBD1 is taken from the table without a DNA check. TRBV21-1 is described as a pseudogene. The CDR3 spans 16 residues.

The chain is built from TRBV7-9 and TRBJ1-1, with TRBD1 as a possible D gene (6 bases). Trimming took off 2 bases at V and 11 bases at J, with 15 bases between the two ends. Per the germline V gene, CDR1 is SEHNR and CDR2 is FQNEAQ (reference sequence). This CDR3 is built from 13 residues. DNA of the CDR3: TGTGCCAGCAGCTTATGGGATCAGGGGCTGGCTTTCTTT. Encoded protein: CASSLWDQGLAFF. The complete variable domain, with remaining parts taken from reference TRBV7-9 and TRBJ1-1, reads DTGVSQNPRHKITKRGQNVTFRCDPISEHNRLYWYRQTLGQGPEFLTYFQNEAQLEKSRLLSDRFSAERPKGSFSTLEIQRTEQGDSAMYLCASSLWDQGLAFFGQGTRLTVV.

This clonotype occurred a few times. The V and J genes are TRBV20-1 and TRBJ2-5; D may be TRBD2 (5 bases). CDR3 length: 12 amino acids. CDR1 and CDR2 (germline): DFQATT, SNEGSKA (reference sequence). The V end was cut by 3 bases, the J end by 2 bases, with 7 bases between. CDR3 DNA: TGCAGTGCTAGGAGGAGGCAAGAGACCCAGTACTTC. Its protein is CSARRRQETQYF.